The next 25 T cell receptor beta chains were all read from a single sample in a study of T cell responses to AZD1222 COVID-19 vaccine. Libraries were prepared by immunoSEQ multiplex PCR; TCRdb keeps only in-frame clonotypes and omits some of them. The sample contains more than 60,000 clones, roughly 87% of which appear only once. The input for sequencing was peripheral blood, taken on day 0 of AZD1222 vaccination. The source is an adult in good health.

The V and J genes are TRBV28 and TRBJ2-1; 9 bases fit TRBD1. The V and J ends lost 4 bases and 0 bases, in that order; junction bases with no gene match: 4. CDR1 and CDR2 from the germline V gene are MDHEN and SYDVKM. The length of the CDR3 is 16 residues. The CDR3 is CASSWTGASSYNEQFF. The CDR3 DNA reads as TGTGCCAGCAGTTGGACAGGGGCCAGCTCCTACAATGAGCAGTTCTTC.

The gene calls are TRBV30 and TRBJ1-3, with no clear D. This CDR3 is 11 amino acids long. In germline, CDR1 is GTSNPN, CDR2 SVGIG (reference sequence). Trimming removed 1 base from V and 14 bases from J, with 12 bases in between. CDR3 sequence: CAWSAGGSLYF. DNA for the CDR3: TGTGCCTGGAGTGCTGGCGGGTCTTTATATTTT.

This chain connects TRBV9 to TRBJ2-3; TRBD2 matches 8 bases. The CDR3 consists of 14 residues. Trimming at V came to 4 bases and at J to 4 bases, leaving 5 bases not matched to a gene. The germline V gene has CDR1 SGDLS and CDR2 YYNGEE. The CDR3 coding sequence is TGTGCCAGCAGCCCCGGGGGGGGCGCAGATACGCAGTATTTT. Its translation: CASSPGGGADTQYF.

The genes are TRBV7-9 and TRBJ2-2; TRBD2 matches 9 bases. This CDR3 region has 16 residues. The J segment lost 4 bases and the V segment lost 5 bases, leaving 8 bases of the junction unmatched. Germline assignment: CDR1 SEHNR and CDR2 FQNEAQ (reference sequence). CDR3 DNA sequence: TGTGCCAGCAGCCCTCTGCGGGGGGGGTCCACCGGGGAGCTGTTTTTT. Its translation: CASSPLRGGSTGELFF.

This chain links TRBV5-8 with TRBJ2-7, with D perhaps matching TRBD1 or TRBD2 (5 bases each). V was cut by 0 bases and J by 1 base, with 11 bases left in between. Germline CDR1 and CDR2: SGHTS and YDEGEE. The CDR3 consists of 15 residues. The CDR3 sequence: CASSLVAGASYEQYF. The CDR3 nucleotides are TGTGCCAGCAGCTTGGTAGCCGGGGCATCCTACGAGCAGTACTTC.

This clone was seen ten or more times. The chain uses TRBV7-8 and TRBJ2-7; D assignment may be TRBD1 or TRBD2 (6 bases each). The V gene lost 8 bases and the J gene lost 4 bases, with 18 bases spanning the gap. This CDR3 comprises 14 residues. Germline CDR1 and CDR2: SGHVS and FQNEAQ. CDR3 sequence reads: CASVGGQNPYEQYF. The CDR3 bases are TGTGCCAGCGTCGGGGGCCAAAACCCGTACGAGCAGTACTTC. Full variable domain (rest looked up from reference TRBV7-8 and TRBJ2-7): GAGVSQSPRYKVAKRGQDVALRCDPISGHVSLFWYQQALGQGPEFLTYFQNEAQLDKSGLPSDRFFAERPEGSVSTLKIQRTQQEDSAVYLCASVGGQNPYEQYFGPGTRLTVT.

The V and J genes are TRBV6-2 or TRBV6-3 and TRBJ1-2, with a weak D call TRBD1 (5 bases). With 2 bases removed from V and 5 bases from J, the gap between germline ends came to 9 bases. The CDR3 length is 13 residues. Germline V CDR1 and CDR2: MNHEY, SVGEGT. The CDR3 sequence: CASSYPGLYGYTF. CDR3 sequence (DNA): TGTGCCAGCAGTTACCCGGGACTATATGGCTACACCTTC.

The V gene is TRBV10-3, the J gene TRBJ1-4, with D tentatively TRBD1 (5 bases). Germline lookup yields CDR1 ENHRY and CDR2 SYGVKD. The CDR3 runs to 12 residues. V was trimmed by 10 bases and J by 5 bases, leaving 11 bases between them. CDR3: CATEQVNEKLFF. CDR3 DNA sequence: TGTGCCACCGAACAGGTGAATGAAAAACTGTTTTTT.

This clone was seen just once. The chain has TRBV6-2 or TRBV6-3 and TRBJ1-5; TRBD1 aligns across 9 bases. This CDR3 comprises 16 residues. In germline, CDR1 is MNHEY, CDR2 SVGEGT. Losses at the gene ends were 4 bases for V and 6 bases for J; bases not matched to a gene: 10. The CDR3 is CASSSLGQGRSQPQHF. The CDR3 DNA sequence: TGTGCCAGCAGTTCCCTCGGACAGGGGAGAAGTCAGCCCCAGCATTTT.

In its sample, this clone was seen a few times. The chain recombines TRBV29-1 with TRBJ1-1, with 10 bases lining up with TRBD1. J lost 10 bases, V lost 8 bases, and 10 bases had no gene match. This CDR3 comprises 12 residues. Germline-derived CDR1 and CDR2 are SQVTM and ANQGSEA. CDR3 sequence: CSTQTGGAIAFF. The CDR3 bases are TGCAGCACCCAGACAGGGGGCGCGATAGCTTTCTTT.

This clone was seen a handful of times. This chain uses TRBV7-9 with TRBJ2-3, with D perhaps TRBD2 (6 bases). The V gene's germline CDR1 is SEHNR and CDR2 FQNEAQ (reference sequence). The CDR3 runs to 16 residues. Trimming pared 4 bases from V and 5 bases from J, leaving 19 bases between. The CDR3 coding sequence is TGTGCCAGCAGCTATAACTTGCGGGGAAATCAAGATACGCAGTATTTT. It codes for CASSYNLRGNQDTQYF.

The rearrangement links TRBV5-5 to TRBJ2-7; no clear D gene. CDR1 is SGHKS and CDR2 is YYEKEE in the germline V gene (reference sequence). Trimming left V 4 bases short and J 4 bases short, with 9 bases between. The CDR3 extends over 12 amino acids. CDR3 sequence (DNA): TGTGCCAGCAGCCCCCTGGGGTACGAGCAGTACTTC. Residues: CASSPLGYEQYF.

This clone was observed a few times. As DNA, the CDR3 is TGTGCCAGCAGTGAGTTGGGGAATGGGGAGCTGTTTTTT. Amino acids: CASSELGNGELFF. This rearrangement joins TRBV6-1 to TRBJ2-2, with D unclear. Germline lookup yields CDR1 MNHNS and CDR2 SASEGT. The CDR3 runs 13 residues. The germline V and J ends were trimmed by 3 bases and 8 bases, with 10 bases remaining between them.

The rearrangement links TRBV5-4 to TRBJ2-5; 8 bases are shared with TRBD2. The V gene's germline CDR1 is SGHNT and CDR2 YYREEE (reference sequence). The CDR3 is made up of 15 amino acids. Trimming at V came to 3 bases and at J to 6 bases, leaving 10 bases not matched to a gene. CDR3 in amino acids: CASSSTGGAPKTQYF. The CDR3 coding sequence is TGTGCCAGCAGCTCCACCGGGGGGGCCCCCAAGACCCAGTACTTC.

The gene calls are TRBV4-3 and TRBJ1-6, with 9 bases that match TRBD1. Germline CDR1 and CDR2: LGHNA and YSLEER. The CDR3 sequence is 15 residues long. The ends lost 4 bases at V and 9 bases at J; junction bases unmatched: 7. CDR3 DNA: TGCGCCAGCAGCCTGGAGGGACAGGGAAGTTCACCCCTCCACTTT. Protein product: CASSLEGQGSSPLHF.

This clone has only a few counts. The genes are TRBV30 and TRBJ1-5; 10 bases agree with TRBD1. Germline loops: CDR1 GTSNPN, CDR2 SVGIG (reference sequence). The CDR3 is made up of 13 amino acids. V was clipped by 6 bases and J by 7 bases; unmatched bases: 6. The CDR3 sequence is CACGTGAGQPQHF. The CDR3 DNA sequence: TGTGCCTGCGGGACAGGGGCGGGCCAGCCCCAGCATTTT.

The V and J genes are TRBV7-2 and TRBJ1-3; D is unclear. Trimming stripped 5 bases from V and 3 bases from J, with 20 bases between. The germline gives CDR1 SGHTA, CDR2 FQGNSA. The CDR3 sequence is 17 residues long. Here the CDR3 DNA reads TGTGCCAGCAGCCTCATAGCAGTGGTCGCGAGTGGAAACACCATATATTTT. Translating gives CASSLIAVVASGNTIYF. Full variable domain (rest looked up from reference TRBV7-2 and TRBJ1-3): GAGVSQSPSNKVTEKGKDVELRCDPISGHTALYWYRQSLGQGLEFLIYFQGNSAPDKSGLPSDRFSAERTGGSVSTLTIQRTQQEDSAVYLCASSLIAVVASGNTIYFGEGSWLTVV.

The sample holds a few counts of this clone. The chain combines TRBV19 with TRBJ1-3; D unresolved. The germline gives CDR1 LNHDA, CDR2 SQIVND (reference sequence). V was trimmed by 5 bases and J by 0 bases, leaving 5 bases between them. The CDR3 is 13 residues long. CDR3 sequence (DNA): TGTGCCAGTAGTGGATTCTCTGGAAACACCATATATTTT. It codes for CASSGFSGNTIYF.

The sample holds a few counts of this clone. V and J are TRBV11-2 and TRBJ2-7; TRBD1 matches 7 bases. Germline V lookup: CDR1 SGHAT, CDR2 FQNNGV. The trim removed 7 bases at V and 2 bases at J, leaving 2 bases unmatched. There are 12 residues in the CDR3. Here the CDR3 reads CASKGAPYEQYF. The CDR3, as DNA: TGTGCCAGCAAGGGGGCCCCCTACGAGCAGTACTTC.

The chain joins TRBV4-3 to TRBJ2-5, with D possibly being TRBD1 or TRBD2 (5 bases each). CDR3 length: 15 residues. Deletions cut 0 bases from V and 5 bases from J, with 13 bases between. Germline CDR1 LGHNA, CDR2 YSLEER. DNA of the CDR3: TGCGCCAGCAGCCAAGATCAGGGCGGGCAGGAGACCCAGTACTTC. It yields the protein CASSQDQGGQETQYF.

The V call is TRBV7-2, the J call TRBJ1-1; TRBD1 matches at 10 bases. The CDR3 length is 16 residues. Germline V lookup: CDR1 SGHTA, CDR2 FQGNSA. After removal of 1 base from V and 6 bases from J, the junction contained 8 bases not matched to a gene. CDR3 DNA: TGTGCCAGCAGCTTAGTAATTGGGGACAGGGGAGCTGAAGCTTTCTTT. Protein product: CASSLVIGDRGAEAFF. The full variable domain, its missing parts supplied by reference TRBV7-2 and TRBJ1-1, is GAGVSQSPSNKVTEKGKDVELRCDPISGHTALYWYRQSLGQGLEFLIYFQGNSAPDKSGLPSDRFSAERTGGSVSTLTIQRTQQEDSAVYLCASSLVIGDRGAEAFFGQGTRLTVV.

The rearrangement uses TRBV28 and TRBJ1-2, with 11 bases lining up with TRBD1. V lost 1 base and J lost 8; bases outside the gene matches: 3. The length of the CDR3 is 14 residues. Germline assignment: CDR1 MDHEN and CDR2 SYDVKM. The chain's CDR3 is CASSLLDRGLGYTF. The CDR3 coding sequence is TGTGCCAGCAGTTTATTGGACAGGGGGCTGGGCTACACCTTC.

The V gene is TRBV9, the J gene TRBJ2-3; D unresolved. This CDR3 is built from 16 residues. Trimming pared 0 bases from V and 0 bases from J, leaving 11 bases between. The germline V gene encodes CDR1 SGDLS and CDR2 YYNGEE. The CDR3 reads CASSVEVGSSTDTQYF. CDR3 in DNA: TGTGCCAGCAGCGTAGAGGTCGGTTCTAGCACAGATACGCAGTATTTT.

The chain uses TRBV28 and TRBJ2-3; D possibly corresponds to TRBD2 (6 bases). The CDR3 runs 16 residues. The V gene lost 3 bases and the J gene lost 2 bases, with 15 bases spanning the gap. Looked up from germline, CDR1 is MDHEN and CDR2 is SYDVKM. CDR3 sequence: CASSFPRGRYTDTQYF. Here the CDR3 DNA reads TGTGCCAGCAGTTTCCCGCGGGGCAGATACACAGATACGCAGTATTTT.

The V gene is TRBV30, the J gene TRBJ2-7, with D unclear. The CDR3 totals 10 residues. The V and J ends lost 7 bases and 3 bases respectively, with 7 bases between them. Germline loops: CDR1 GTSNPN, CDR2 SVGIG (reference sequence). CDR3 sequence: CAFSNYEQYF. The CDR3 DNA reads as TGTGCCTTCTCGAACTACGAGCAGTACTTC.